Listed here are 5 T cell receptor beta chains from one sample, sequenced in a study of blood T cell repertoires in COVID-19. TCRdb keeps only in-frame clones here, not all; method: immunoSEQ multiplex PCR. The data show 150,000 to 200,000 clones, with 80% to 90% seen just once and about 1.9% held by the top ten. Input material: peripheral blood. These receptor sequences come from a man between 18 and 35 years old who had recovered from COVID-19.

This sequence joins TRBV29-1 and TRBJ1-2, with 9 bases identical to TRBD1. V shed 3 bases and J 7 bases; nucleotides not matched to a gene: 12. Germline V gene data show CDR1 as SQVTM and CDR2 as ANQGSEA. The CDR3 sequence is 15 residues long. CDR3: CSVDHRDRADFGYTF. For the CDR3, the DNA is TGCAGCGTTGACCACCGGGACAGGGCTGACTTTGGCTACACCTTC.

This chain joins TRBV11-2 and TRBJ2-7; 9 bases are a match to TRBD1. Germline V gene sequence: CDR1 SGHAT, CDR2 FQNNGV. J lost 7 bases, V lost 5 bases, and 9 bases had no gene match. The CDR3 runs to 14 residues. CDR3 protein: CASSLGQGDGEQYF. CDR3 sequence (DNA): TGTGCCAGCAGCCTGGGACAGGGTGATGGGGAGCAGTACTTC.

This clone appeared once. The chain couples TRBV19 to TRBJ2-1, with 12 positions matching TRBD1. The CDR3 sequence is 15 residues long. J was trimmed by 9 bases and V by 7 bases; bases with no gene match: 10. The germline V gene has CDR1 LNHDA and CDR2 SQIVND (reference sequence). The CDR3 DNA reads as TGTGCCAGTATGTATTCGGGACAGGGGGCGCGTGAGCAGTTCTTC. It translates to CASMYSGQGAREQFF.

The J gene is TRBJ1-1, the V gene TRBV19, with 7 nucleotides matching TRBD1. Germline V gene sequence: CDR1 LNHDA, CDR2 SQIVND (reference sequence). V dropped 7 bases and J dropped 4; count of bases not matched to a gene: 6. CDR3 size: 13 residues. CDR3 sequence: CASKSTGSTEAFF. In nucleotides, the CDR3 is TGTGCCAGTAAATCGACAGGGTCCACTGAAGCTTTCTTT.

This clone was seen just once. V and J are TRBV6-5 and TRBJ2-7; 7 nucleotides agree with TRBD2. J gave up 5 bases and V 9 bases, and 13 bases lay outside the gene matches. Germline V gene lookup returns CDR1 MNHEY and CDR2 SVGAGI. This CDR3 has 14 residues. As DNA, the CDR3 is TGTGCCAGTTTCATAAGCGGGAACTCAAACGAGCAGTACTTC. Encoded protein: CASFISGNSNEQYF.